In this sample, the clone carrying this T cell receptor beta chain turned up once. The sample belongs to a study of T cell changes during pregnancy in multiple sclerosis. Unmatched junction bases numbered 9, after V lost 6 bases and J lost 3 bases. This CDR3 contains 15 residues. Germline CDR1 and CDR2: SGHNT and YYREEE (reference sequence). Profiled with immunoSEQ multiplex PCR; TCRdb holds only in-frame clones, not every one. Of about 35,000 clones in the sample, around 93% were seen once. The source is a female donor with multiple sclerosis, enrolled in a pregnancy study. Source: CD4+ T cells from peripheral blood mononuclear cells, taken in the first trimester of pregnancy. The rearrangement joins TRBV5-4 to TRBJ2-3, with TRBD2 matching over 8 bases. In DNA form, the CDR3 reads TGTGCCAGCAAACCCCCCAGCGGGAGTACAGATACGCAGTATTTT. This gives the protein CASKPPSGSTDTQYF.